These T cell receptor beta chains were read from a single sample in a study of blood T cell repertoires in COVID-19. Clones were read by immunoSEQ multiplex PCR, and TCRdb kept only the in-frame ones, dropping some. In the table there are over 150,000 clones, 87% of which are singletons. Sequencing was performed on peripheral blood. These receptors were obtained from a woman aged 55-75 years who had recovered from COVID-19. Both conserved end residues are part of each CDR3. Each record gives: J gene, V gene, D gene, CDR3 DNA, CDR3 protein. The D gene is left open where the match is weak.

>TRBJ2-1|TRBV7-3|NA
TGTGCCAGCAGCTCCAGCCTAGACTCCTACAATGAGCAGTTCTTC
CASSSSLDSYNEQFF
>TRBJ2-7|TRBV7-9|TRBD2
TGTGCCAGCAGCCCCAGGACTAGCGACGAGCAGTACTTC
CASSPRTSDEQYF
>TRBJ2-1|TRBV24-1|NA
TGTGCCACCAGTGATCTTGACACTGAGCAGTTCTTC
CATSDLDTEQFF
>TRBJ2-3|TRBV5-6|NA
TGTGCCAGCACCCTGGGGGCGGGGGTTGCCACAGATACGCAGTATTTT
CASTLGAGVATDTQYF
>TRBJ1-5|TRBV5-6|TRBD1
TGTGCCAGCAGCGGACAGGGGGTTAGTCAGCCCCAGCATTTT
CASSGQGVSQPQHF
>TRBJ2-7|TRBV7-2|NA
TGTGCCAGCAGTTCCGGGGCCTACGAGCAGTACTTC
CASSSGAYEQYF
>TRBJ2-6|TRBV11-2|NA
TGTGCCAGCAGCTCGCAGGTATCTGGGGCCAACGTCCTGACTTTC
CASSSQVSGANVLTF
>TRBJ2-3|TRBV5-1|TRBD2
TGCGCCAGCAGCCTTTTGACTAGCGGGGGGACAGATACGCAGTATTTT
CASSLLTSGGTDTQYF
>TRBJ2-7|TRBV28|NA
TGTGCCAGCAGTTTAACTTTATACGAGCAGTACTTC
CASSLTLYEQYF
>TRBJ2-5|TRBV24-1|NA
TGTGCCACCAGTGATTCAGGGTTTGAGACCCAGTACTTC
CATSDSGFETQYF